This T cell receptor beta chain was retrieved from a study of cytomegalovirus exposure and HLA in healthy donors. A word on this clone: Its antigen is still unknown.

Regarding the study as a whole: The CMV antigen specificity of a few CMV-associated chains was confirmed through in vitro analysis. In an earlier analysis, most TCR beta V segments were productive about 90% or about 30% of the time.

The PCR made use of 60 Vbeta and 13 Jbeta primers. Using immunoSEQ multiplex PCR, the repertoire was profiled, and TCRdb retains in-frame clones only, with some absent. The sample shows some 200,000 clones, approximately 79% of them seen only once. The germline V gene encodes CDR1 SGHTS and CDR2 YDEGEE. The CDR3 totals 14 residues. V shed 3 bases and J 3 bases; nucleotides not matched to a gene: 6. The chain uses TRBV5-8 and TRBJ2-7, with 7 bases aligning to TRBD1. This TCR was recovered from a girl aged 5-17 years in good health and CMV-seropositive. Sequencing was performed on PBMCs. Written as DNA, the CDR3 is TGTGCCAGCAGCTATAGACAGGGAAGCTACGAGCAGTACTTC. Translated: CASSYRQGSYEQYF.